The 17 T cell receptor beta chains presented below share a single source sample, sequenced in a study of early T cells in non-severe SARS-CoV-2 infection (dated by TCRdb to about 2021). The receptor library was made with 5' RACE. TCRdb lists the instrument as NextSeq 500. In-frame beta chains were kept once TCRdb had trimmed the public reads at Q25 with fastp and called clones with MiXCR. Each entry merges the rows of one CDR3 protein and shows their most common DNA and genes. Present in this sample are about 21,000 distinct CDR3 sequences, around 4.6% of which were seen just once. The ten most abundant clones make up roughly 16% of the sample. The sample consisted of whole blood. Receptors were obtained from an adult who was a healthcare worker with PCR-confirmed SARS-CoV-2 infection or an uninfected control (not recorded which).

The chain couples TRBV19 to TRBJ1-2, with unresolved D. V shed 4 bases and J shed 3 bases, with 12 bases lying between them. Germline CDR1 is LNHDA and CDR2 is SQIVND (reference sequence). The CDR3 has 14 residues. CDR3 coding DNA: TGTGCCAGTAGTAACTCGTTTGATTACTATGGCTACACCTTC. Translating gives CASSNSFDYYGYTF. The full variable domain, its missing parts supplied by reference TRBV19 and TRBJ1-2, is DGGITQSPKYLFRKEGQNVTLSCEQNLNHDAMYWYRQDPGQGLRLIYYSQIVNDFQKGDIAEGYSVSREKKESFPLTVTSAQKNPTAFYLCASSNSFDYYGYTFGSGTRLTVV.

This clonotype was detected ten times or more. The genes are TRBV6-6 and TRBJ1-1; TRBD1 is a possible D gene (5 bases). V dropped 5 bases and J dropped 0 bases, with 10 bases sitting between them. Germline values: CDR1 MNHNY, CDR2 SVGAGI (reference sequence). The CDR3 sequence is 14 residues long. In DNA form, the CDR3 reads TGTGCCAGCAGTGGCGGACAAATGAACACTGAAGCTTTCTTT. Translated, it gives CASSGGQMNTEAFF.

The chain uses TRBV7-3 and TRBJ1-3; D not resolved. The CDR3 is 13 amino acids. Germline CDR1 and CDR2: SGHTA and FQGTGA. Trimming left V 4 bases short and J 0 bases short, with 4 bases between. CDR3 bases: TGTGCCAGCAGCTCAAACTCTGGAAACACCATATATTTT. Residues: CASSSNSGNTIYF.

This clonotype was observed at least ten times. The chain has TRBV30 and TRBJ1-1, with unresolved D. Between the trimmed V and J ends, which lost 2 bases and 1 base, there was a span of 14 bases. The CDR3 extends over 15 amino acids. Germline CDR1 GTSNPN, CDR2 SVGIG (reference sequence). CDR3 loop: CAWSPLGVKNTEAFF. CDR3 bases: TGTGCCTGGAGTCCGCTGGGAGTAAAGAACACTGAAGCTTTCTTT.

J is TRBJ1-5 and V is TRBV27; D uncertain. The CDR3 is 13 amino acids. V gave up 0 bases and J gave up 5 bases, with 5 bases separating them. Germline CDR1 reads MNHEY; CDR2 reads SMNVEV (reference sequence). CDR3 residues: CASSLSRDQPQHF. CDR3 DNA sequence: TGTGCCAGCAGTTTATCGAGAGATCAGCCCCAGCATTTT.

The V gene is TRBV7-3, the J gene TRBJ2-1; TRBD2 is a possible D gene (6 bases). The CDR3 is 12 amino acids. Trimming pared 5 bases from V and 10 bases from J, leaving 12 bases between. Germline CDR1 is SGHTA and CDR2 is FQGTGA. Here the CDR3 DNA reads TGTGCCAGCAGCCGGCCCGCGGGAGAGCAGTTCTTC. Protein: CASSRPAGEQFF.

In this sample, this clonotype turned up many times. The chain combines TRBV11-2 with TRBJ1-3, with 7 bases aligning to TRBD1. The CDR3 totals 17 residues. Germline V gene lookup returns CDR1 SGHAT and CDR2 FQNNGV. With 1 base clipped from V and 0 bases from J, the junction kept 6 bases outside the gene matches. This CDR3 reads CASSLVPGGASGNTIYF. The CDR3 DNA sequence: TGTGCCAGCAGCTTAGTGCCAGGGGGAGCCTCTGGAAACACCATATATTTT.

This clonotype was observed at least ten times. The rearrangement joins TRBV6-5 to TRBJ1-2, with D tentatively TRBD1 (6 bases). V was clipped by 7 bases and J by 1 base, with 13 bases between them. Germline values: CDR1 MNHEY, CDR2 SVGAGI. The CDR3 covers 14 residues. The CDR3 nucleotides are TGTGCCAGCACCCGTCCAGGGGTTAACTATGGCTACACCTTC. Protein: CASTRPGVNYGYTF.

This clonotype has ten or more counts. DNA of the CDR3: TGTGCCAGCAGCCCGCAGCAGGGGGTCCCCTATGGCTACACCTTC. Translating gives CASSPQQGVPYGYTF. This sequence joins TRBV7-9 and TRBJ1-2, with TRBD1 matching over 7 bases. Germline assignment: CDR1 SEHNR and CDR2 FQNEAQ (reference sequence). The V and J ends lost 5 bases and 4 bases, in that order; junction bases with no gene match: 10. CDR3 length: 15 residues. Based on the CDR3 plus reference TRBV7-9 and TRBJ1-2, the full variable domain is DTGVSQNPRHKITKRGQNVTFRCDPISEHNRLYWYRQTLGQGPEFLTYFQNEAQLEKSRLLSDRFSAERPKGSFSTLEIQRTEQGDSAMYLCASSPQQGVPYGYTFGSGTRLTVV.

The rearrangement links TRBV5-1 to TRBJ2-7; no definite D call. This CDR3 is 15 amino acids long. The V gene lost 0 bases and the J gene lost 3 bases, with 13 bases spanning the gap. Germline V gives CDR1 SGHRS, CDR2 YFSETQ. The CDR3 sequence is CASSLDPGPYYEQYF. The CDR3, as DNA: TGCGCCAGCAGCTTGGATCCCGGACCTTACTACGAGCAGTACTTC. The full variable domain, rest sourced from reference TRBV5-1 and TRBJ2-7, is KAGVTQTPRYLIKTRGQQVTLSCSPISGHRSVSWYQQTPGQGLQFLFEYFSETQRNKGNFPGRFSGRQFSNSRSEMNVSTLELGDSALYLCASSLDPGPYYEQYFGPGTRLTVT.

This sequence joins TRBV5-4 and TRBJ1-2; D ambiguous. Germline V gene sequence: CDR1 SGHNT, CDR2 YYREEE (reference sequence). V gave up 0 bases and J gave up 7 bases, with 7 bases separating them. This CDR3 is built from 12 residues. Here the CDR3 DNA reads TGTGCCAGCAGCTTGGTCCAGGTTGGCTACACCTTC. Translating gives CASSLVQVGYTF.

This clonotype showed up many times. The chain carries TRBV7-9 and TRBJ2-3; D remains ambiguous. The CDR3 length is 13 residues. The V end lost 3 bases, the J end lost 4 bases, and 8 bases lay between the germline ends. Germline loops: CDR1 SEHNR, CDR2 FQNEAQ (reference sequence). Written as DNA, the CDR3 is TGTGCCAGCAGCTTGATATCTTCAGATACGCAGTATTTT. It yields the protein CASSLISSDTQYF.

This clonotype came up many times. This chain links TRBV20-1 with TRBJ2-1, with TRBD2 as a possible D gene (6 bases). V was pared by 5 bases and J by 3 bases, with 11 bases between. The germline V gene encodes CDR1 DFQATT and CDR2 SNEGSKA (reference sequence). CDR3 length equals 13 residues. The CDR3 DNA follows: TGCAGTGCTCCCCGGACTAACTACAATGAGCAGTTCTTC. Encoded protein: CSAPRTNYNEQFF.

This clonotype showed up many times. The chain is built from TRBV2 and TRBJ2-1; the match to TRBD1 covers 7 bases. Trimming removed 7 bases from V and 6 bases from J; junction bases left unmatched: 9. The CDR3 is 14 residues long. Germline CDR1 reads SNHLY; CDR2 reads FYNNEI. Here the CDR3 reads CASTDGTEANEQFF. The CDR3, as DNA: TGTGCCAGCACTGACGGGACAGAAGCCAATGAGCAGTTCTTC.

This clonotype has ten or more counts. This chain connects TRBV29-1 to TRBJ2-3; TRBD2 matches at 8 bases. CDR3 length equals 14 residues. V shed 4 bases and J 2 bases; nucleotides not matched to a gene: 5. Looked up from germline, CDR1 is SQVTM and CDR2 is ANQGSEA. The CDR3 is CSVVGGGFTDTQYF. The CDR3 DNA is TGCAGCGTTGTGGGCGGGGGGTTCACAGATACGCAGTATTTT.

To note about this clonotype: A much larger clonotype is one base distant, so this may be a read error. The CDR3 sequence: CASSISLVRGTEASF. The DNA for the CDR3 is TGTGCCAGTAGTATCTCCCTGGTCCGGGGCACTGAAGCTTCCTTT. The rearrangement links TRBV19 to TRBJ1-1; possible D gene TRBD1, 5 bases. The CDR3 has 15 residues. Germline values: CDR1 LNHDA, CDR2 SQIVND (reference sequence).

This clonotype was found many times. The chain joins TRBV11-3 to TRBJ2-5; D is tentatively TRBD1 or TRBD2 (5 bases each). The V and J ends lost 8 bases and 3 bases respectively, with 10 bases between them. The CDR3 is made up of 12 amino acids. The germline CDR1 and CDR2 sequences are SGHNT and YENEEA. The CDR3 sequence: CASGLGEETQYF. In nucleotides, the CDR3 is TGTGCCAGCGGCCTGGGGGAAGAGACCCAGTACTTC.